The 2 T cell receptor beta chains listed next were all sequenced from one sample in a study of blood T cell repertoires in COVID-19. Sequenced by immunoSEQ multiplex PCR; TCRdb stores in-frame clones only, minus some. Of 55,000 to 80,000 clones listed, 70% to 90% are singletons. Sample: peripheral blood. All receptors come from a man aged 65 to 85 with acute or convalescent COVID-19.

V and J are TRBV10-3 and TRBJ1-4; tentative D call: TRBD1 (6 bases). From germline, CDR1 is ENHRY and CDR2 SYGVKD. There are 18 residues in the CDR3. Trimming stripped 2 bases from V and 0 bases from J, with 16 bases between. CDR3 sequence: CAISEGGVLSATNEKLFF. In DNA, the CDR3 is TGTGCCATCAGTGAGGGGGGCGTTTTGAGTGCAACTAATGAAAAACTGTTTTTT.

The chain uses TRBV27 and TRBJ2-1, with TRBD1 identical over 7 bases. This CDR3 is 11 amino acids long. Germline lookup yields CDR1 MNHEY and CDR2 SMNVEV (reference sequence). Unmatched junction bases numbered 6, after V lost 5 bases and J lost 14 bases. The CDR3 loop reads CASSPGDREFF. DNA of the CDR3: TGTGCCAGCAGTCCCGGAGACAGGGAGTTCTTC.